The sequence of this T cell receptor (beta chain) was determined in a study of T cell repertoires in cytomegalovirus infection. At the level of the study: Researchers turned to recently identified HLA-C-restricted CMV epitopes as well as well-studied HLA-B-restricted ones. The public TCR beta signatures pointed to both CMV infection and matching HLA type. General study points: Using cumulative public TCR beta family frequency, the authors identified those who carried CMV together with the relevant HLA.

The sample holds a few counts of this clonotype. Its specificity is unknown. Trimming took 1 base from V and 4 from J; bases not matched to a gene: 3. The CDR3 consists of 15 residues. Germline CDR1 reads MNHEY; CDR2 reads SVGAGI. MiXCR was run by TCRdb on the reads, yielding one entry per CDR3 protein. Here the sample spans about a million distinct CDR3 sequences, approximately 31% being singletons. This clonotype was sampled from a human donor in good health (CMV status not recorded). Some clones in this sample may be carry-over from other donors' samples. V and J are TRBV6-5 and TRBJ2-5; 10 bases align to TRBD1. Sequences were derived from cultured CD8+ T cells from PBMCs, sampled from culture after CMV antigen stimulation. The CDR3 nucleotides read TGTGCCAGCAGTTACTGGGACAGGGGAGGAGAGACCCAGTACTTC. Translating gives CASSYWDRGGETQYF.